Listed below are T cell receptor beta chains from one sample, sequenced in a study of blood T cell repertoires in COVID-19. Here immunoSEQ multiplex PCR was the method, and the copy in TCRdb shows in-frame clones only, minus some. The sample lists 90,000 to 95,000 clones; around 88% were seen once. Sample: peripheral blood. The receptor source for this set is a woman in her 70s with acute or convalescent COVID-19. Each CDR3 is given with its conserved first and last residue. The D gene is left open where the match is weak.

cdr3_length,v_call,d_call,cdr3_aa
12,TRBV28,-,CASSSNTNEQFF
13,TRBV3-1/TRBV3-2,-,CASSQGSDTEAFF
15,TRBV19,-,CASSIGGVMNTEAFF
14,TRBV5-1,TRBD1,CASSGGDRGTEAFF
16,TRBV3-1/TRBV3-2,TRBD1,CASSQNRGTGANVLTF
15,TRBV27,TRBD1,CASSMGTGKLNEQFF
16,TRBV7-2,-,CASSLQGQLANYGYTF
15,TRBV5-1,TRBD2,CASSSGTSGKETQYF
16,TRBV7-2,-,CASSSKLGLPYNEQFF
15,TRBV5-6,-,CASSGLREYEETQYF
14,TRBV2,-,CASSTSGQTYEQYF
15,TRBV5-1,TRBD1,CASRTGSIDDYGYTF
16,TRBV7-6,TRBD2,CASSGRASGRGETQYF
14,TRBV9,-,CASSVGGDTGELFF
15,TRBV27,TRBD1,CASSRQGHYTGELFF
15,TRBV9,-,CASSVEASSTYEQYF
15,TRBV4-2,-,CASSQAAGTVETQYF
16,TRBV19,-,CASKSRGYRDTGELFF
15,TRBV4-1,-,CASSLGSGGNEKLFF
14,TRBV2,TRBD1,CASSEGPGGDTQYF
18,TRBV7-8,TRBD2,CASSRAGTSGSGGYEQYF
13,TRBV6-5,-,CASSNSGTYEQYF
14,TRBV2,TRBD2,CASSSGTSGYEQYF
14,TRBV18,TRBD1,CASSSGTGDYGYTF
15,TRBV5-1,-,CASSLSGSAYNEQFF
13,TRBV3-1/TRBV3-2,TRBD1,CASRDRENSPLHF
14,TRBV27,TRBD1,CASSSDRVNQPQHF
15,TRBV28,-,CASSLTQDTYNEQFF
17,TRBV30,-,CAWSGGTGLKVGSPLHF
15,TRBV11-1,TRBD1,CASNPALGQTYEQYF
12,TRBV5-1,-,CASGIGRNEQFF
17,TRBV19,TRBD1,CASSIGVQGAVVTEAFF
16,TRBV4-1,TRBD2,CASSQGPAGVQDTQYF
12,TRBV29-1,TRBD1,CSVVDRGSGYTF
15,TRBV25-1,TRBD1,CASSDDRVSADTQYF
15,TRBV6-5,-,CASSNKQGGNTEAFF
16,TRBV9,TRBD1,CASSNPDRVSGNTIYF
16,TRBV9,TRBD2,CASSPRTSLSYNEQFF
13,TRBV30,-,CAWRAGGNTEAFF
14,TRBV19,-,CASSVQQNNSPLHF
16,TRBV5-6,TRBD2,CASSLGLAGGAYEQYF
15,TRBV6-5,TRBD2,CASSYSPSGSDEQFF
15,TRBV6-6,TRBD2,CASTKWREAGETQYF
15,TRBV7-3,TRBD1,CASSEGQLSTGELFF
14,TRBV30,TRBD2,CAWSGGLAGNEQFF
17,TRBV7-8,-,CASSFPGVSGSNQPQHF
15,TRBV5-4,TRBD1,CASSLGGQGTYEQYF
11,TRBV28,-,CASIRNTEAFF
16,TRBV19,-,CASRKRGGSYNSPLHF
19,TRBV27,TRBD1,CASSFRPGQGSRRRWEQYF
16,TRBV3-1/TRBV3-2,-,CASSQDGDRTRVGQYF
15,TRBV6-5,TRBD2,CASSYSLSGSYEQYF
15,TRBV15,TRBD1,CATSRDPGGPYGYTF
16,TRBV6-2/TRBV6-3,-,CASSFSRADSGNTIYF
12,TRBV19,-,CASSMVGGPQHF
13,TRBV2,-,CASSESVPYEQYF
13,TRBV12-3/TRBV12-4,-,CASRKDSQETQYF
15,TRBV5-5,-,CASNTPGLPNTEAFF
16,TRBV5-1,TRBD2,CASRQGLAGAGDTQYF